This T cell receptor (beta chain) was observed in a study of beta chain features in type 1 diabetes. Study-wide points: When cDNA is sequenced, cells with high TCR expression could be over-represented. VDJ junctions from patients with type 1 diabetes contained fewer insertions and more deletions. The question of HLA type influencing TCRB rearrangement was one that remained unresolved here.

The CDR3 is 12 residues long. The V gene's germline CDR1 is SGHTA and CDR2 FQGNSA. V shed 4 bases and J shed 10 bases, with 11 bases lying between them. As for this clone: What it recognizes is unknown.

The entirety of the isolated RNA underwent reverse transcription, so expressed TCRB transcripts were sequenced. Profiled with immunoSEQ multiplex PCR; TCRdb holds only in-frame clones, not every one. The sample carries hundreds of thousands of clones, about 16% recorded once. The clonotype originates from a man aged 18 to 29 in good health. The chain is built from TRBV7-2 and TRBJ2-1; D perhaps matches TRBD1 (6 bases). Sequencing input: naive CD4+ T cells from blood. CDR3: CASSSTGNEQFF. The CDR3 DNA reads as TGTGCCAGCAGCTCCACAGGGAACGAGCAGTTCTTC. Filled out from reference TRBV7-2 and TRBJ2-1, the complete variable domain reads GAGVSQSPSNKVTEKGKDVELRCDPISGHTALYWYRQSLGQGLEFLIYFQGNSAPDKSGLPSDRFSAERTGGSVSTLTIQRTQQEDSAVYLCASSSTGNEQFFGPGTRLTVL.